Shown below are 24 T cell receptor beta chains from a single sample sequenced in a study of T cell responses to AZD1222 COVID-19 vaccine. Repertoires were generated with immunoSEQ multiplex PCR, while TCRdb's copy carries only in-frame clones and drops some. Of 130,000 or so clones listed, 86% are singletons. Sample: peripheral blood, taken on day 0 of AZD1222 vaccination. The receptors originated from an adult in good health.

The chain couples TRBV27 to TRBJ1-2; a weak D match, TRBD1 (5 bases). The CDR3 runs 16 residues. Deletions cut 5 bases from V and 6 bases from J, with 22 bases between. Germline CDR1 and CDR2: MNHEY and SMNVEV (reference sequence). The CDR3 region is CASSLIPGQGRDGYTF. The DNA for the CDR3 is TGTGCCAGCAGTCTCATCCCTGGGCAGGGAAGGGATGGCTACACCTTC.

The gene calls are TRBV9 and TRBJ2-7, with 9 bases aligning to TRBD2. Germline V gene lookup returns CDR1 SGDLS and CDR2 YYNGEE. Unmatched junction bases numbered 4, after V lost 3 bases and J lost 6 bases. This CDR3 has 13 residues. The CDR3 is CASSAGTSIEQYF. As DNA, the CDR3 is TGTGCCAGCAGCGCCGGGACTAGCATCGAGCAGTACTTC.

This sequence joins TRBV5-4 and TRBJ2-6; D gene unclear. V was clipped by 4 bases and J by 4 bases, with 12 bases between them. The CDR3 is 15 residues long. CDR1 is SGHNT, CDR2 YYREEE, per germline (reference sequence). CDR3 in DNA: TGTGCCAGCAGCGCGGACGAGATAGGGGCCAACGTCCTGACTTTC. It yields the protein CASSADEIGANVLTF.

This sequence joins TRBV15 and TRBJ1-2; the D is unclear. Trimming shortened V by 0 bases and J by 9 bases, and 8 bases separated the two germline ends. CDR3 length: 12 amino acids. Germline CDR1 is LNHNV and CDR2 is YYDKDF (reference sequence). The CDR3 sequence is CATSRDTMSYTF. The DNA for the CDR3 is TGTGCCACCAGCAGAGACACAATGAGCTACACCTTC.

The chain carries TRBV6-1 and TRBJ1-2; no definite D call. CDR3 size: 15 residues. Germline V CDR1 and CDR2: MNHNS, SASEGT. V gave up 3 bases and J gave up 0 bases, with 11 bases separating them. For the CDR3, the DNA is TGTGCCAGCAGTGATATAGGCGTAGCTAACTATGGCTACACCTTC. This gives the protein CASSDIGVANYGYTF.

The chain employs TRBV4-1 and TRBJ2-2, with 7 bases fitting TRBD1. V gave up 4 bases and J gave up 0 bases; unmatched junction bases: 8. The CDR3 spans 17 residues. Germline-derived CDR1 and CDR2 are MGHRA and YSYEKL. The CDR3 reads CASSRWTGFANTGELFF. The CDR3 coding sequence is TGCGCCAGCAGCCGGTGGACAGGTTTTGCGAACACCGGGGAGCTGTTTTTT.

V and J are TRBV7-9 and TRBJ1-1; D is possibly TRBD1 (5 bases). Germline CDR1 is SEHNR and CDR2 is FQNEAQ (reference sequence). There are 13 residues in the CDR3. The V end was cut by 9 bases, the J end by 6 bases, with 17 bases between. The CDR3 DNA is TGTGCCAGTTTGGGCGCAGGGATAGCTGAAGCTTTCTTT. Translated: CASLGAGIAEAFF.

The rearrangement joins TRBV6-6 to TRBJ1-2; D is possibly TRBD1 (6 bases). V was shortened by 4 bases and J by 3 bases, with 12 bases between the two germline ends. The CDR3 sequence is 14 residues long. The germline V gene encodes CDR1 MNHNY and CDR2 SVGAGI (reference sequence). CDR3 protein: CASSSAQGDYGYTF. In DNA form, the CDR3 reads TGTGCCAGCAGTTCCGCACAGGGAGACTATGGCTACACCTTC.

The chain is built from TRBV28 and TRBJ1-1; tentatively, D is TRBD1 (5 bases). Trimming shortened V by 5 bases and J by 4 bases, and 17 bases separated the two germline ends. Per the germline V gene, CDR1 is MDHEN and CDR2 is SYDVKM. CDR3 size: 15 residues. CDR3 nucleotide sequence: TGTGCCAGCAGTCCCCCCCAGCAGGGAAGCACTGAAGCTTTCTTT. It specifies CASSPPQQGSTEAFF.

V gene TRBV6-5 combines with J gene TRBJ1-5, with D hard to call. CDR1 and CDR2 (germline): MNHEY, SVGAGI. V was cut by 6 bases and J by 0 bases, with 6 bases left in between. This CDR3 is 13 amino acids long. The DNA for the CDR3 is TGTGCCAGCAGGTCGGCTAGCAATCAGCCCCAGCATTTT. This translates into CASRSASNQPQHF.

The genes are TRBV7-2 and TRBJ2-3; 11 bases agree with TRBD1. This CDR3 is built from 14 residues. The J segment lost 7 bases and the V segment lost 5 bases, leaving 5 bases of the junction unmatched. In germline, CDR1 is SGHTA, CDR2 FQGNSA. The CDR3 loop is CASSLDRGPYTQYF. The DNA for the CDR3 is TGTGCCAGCAGCCTGGACAGGGGGCCCTATACGCAGTATTTT.

The chain recombines TRBV6-6 with TRBJ1-5; D is uncertain. CDR3 length: 13 amino acids. Germline loops: CDR1 MNHNY, CDR2 SVGAGI (reference sequence). V lost 7 bases, J lost 0 bases, and 7 bases lay in between. For the CDR3, the DNA is TGTGCCAGCATGCACGATAGCAATCAGCCCCAGCATTTT. It is translated as CASMHDSNQPQHF.

The chain couples TRBV19 to TRBJ2-2, with D hard to call. Trimming cost V 7 bases and J 9 bases, with 9 bases left between them. This CDR3 is built from 11 residues. Germline V gene lookup returns CDR1 LNHDA and CDR2 SQIVND (reference sequence). The CDR3 loop reads CASIQSRELFF. In nucleotides, the CDR3 is TGTGCCAGTATACAATCCCGGGAGCTGTTTTTT.

The V call is TRBV24-1, the J call TRBJ2-1; D remains ambiguous. The ends were cut back, 0 bases at V and 8 bases at J, with 13 bases in the middle. CDR1 is KGHDR and CDR2 is SFDVKD in the germline V gene. CDR3 length: 15 amino acids. CDR3 residues: CATSDLIGKRDEQFF. The CDR3 DNA sequence: TGTGCCACCAGTGATTTGATTGGAAAACGCGATGAGCAGTTCTTC.

This chain uses TRBV5-1 with TRBJ1-2; D not certain. Trimming cost V 0 bases and J 8 bases, with 14 bases left between them. In germline, CDR1 is SGHRS, CDR2 YFSETQ. The CDR3 totals 14 residues. The CDR3 nucleotides are TGCGCCAGCAGCTTGGGGAGAGTGAGTTGGGGCTACACCTTC. Its protein is CASSLGRVSWGYTF.

The chain carries TRBV10-1 and TRBJ2-7, with D perhaps matching TRBD1 (6 bases). There are 14 residues in the CDR3. In germline, CDR1 is WNHNN, CDR2 SYGVQD (reference sequence). The ends were cut back, 2 bases at V and 1 base at J, with 9 bases in the middle. The CDR3 DNA follows: TGCGCCAGCAGTGAGGGACAGTATTCCTACGAGCAGTACTTC. It yields the protein CASSEGQYSYEQYF.

The chain has TRBV19 and TRBJ2-1; TRBD2 matches at 9 bases. Germline V gene sequence: CDR1 LNHDA, CDR2 SQIVND (reference sequence). With V trimmed by 8 bases and J by 3 bases, 5 bases remained unmatched. The CDR3 length is 14 residues. The CDR3 loop is CASAGGPVYNEQFF. DNA for the CDR3: TGTGCCAGTGCGGGGGGGCCTGTCTACAATGAGCAGTTCTTC.

The chain links TRBV7-2 to TRBJ2-7; TRBD1 agrees at 10 bases. The CDR3 covers 16 residues. With V trimmed by 5 bases and J by 3 bases, 10 bases remained unmatched. Germline CDR1 reads SGHTA; CDR2 reads FQGNSA. For the CDR3, the DNA is TGTGCCAGCAGCCCCAGAGGGGACAGGGGAGGCTACGAGCAGTACTTC. Protein: CASSPRGDRGGYEQYF.

This rearrangement joins TRBV5-4 to TRBJ2-7; D is perhaps TRBD1 (6 bases). This CDR3 is 13 amino acids long. Between the trimmed V and J ends, which lost 6 bases and 5 bases, there was a span of 15 bases. CDR1 and CDR2 from the germline V gene are SGHNT and YYREEE (reference sequence). In DNA, the CDR3 is TGTGCCAGCACCAACAGGGAAGTCCACGAGCAGTACTTC. It encodes CASTNREVHEQYF.

The V and J genes are TRBV7-9 and TRBJ2-1, with 8 bases lining up with TRBD1. The CDR3 covers 15 residues. V dropped 5 bases and J dropped 9; count of bases not matched to a gene: 12. Germline V gene sequence: CDR1 SEHNR, CDR2 FQNEAQ (reference sequence). CDR3 region: CASSIPGTGRGEQFF. CDR3 in DNA: TGTGCCAGCAGCATCCCAGGGACAGGTCGGGGTGAGCAGTTCTTC.

The chain couples TRBV2 to TRBJ2-7; D is tentatively TRBD1 or TRBD2 (5 bases each). The germline V and J ends were trimmed by 6 bases and 4 bases, with 16 bases remaining between them. Germline CDR1 SNHLY, CDR2 FYNNEI. CDR3 length: 14 amino acids. The CDR3 nucleotides are TGTGCCAGCAGCTGGGGGTCGGGCCTATACGAGCAGTACTTC. Encoded protein: CASSWGSGLYEQYF.

The chain employs TRBV4-1 and TRBJ1-2; D is unresolved. The V end lost 0 bases, the J end lost 5 bases, and 7 bases lay between the germline ends. CDR1 and CDR2 from the germline V gene are MGHRA and YSYEKL. The CDR3 has 13 amino acids. The CDR3 loop is CASSQDLGYGYTF. For the CDR3, the DNA is TGCGCCAGCAGCCAAGATTTGGGGTATGGCTACACCTTC.

The chain joins TRBV28 to TRBJ1-6, with D perhaps TRBD1 (6 bases). Germline assignment: CDR1 MDHEN and CDR2 SYDVKM. This CDR3 has 15 residues. Trimming took off 7 bases at V and 7 bases at J, with 17 bases between the two ends. CDR3 sequence reads: CASTAAGAGNSPLHF. The CDR3 DNA sequence: TGTGCCAGCACCGCGGCAGGGGCTGGGAATTCACCCCTCCACTTT.

The V call is TRBV28, the J call TRBJ1-3, with D unclear. This CDR3 has 18 amino acids. Germline assignment: CDR1 MDHEN and CDR2 SYDVKM. V was trimmed by 6 bases and J by 3 bases, leaving 24 bases between them. In nucleotides, the CDR3 is TGTGCCAGCAGCTCAATTCAGACATGGGCCTGGAGTGGAAACACCATATATTTT. Translated, it gives CASSSIQTWAWSGNTIYF.